This T cell receptor beta chain is drawn from a study of T cells in Graves' hyperthyroidism and ophthalmopathy. There were TCR beta CDR3 regions amplified from RNA transcripts. In the first-round RT-PCR of the TCR CDR3, the HTBI primer set was used. TCRdb reprocessed the multiplex PCR reads with MiXCR, giving one entry per CDR3 protein. The sample lists about 92,000 distinct CDR3 sequences; under 65% were seen once. This clonotype was observed many times. The V end was cut by 5 bases, the J end by 7 bases, with 17 bases between. This CDR3 spans 14 amino acids. Germline V lookup: CDR1 MDHEN, CDR2 SYDVKM.

The chain has TRBV28 and TRBJ2-5; D is perhaps TRBD1 (7 bases). The sample comprised blood. The clonotype comes from a woman aged 40 to 50 with Graves' hyperthyroidism. CDR3 amino acids: CASSPGDHRGTQYF. As DNA, the CDR3 is TGTGCCAGCAGTCCGGGGGACCACAGGGGGACCCAGTACTTC.